This T cell receptor beta chain emerged from a study of CD8+ T cells in alopecia areata. Study summary: Among treated patients, oral tofacitinib was administered at 5 to 10 mg twice daily. Whole-study findings and limits: Clonality in the scalp and expanded CD8+ clones ranked among the top 100 were significantly decreased by tofacitinib. Clonality was higher in lesional than normal scalp, especially in alopecia totalis/universalis.

Treatment noted: oral pan-JAK inhibitor, 5-10 mg twice daily. Details on this clone: Antigen specificity is unknown.

Sequencing templates came from extracted RNA that was reverse transcribed into cDNA. The repertoire was sequenced with immunoSEQ multiplex PCR; TCRdb's copy has only in-frame clones and lacks some. The repertoire holds some 98,000 clones, with 50% to 75% as singletons. Between the trimmed V and J ends, which lost 3 bases and 5 bases, there was a span of 19 bases. Germline CDR1 is GTSNPN and CDR2 is SVGIG (reference sequence). CDR3 length equals 15 residues. The J gene is TRBJ1-1, the V gene TRBV30; no clear D gene. This clonotype was sampled from a human donor with alopecia areata. The sample was CD8+ T cells sorted from blood, taken at week 4, from a patient treated with tofacitinib. CDR3 DNA sequence: TGTGCCTGGAGGACCAACCCTTTCCCGGGGACTGAAGCTTTCTTT. It encodes CAWRTNPFPGTEAFF.